A selection of T cell receptor beta chains follows, all from one sample in a study of immune evolution from preneoplasia to lung adenocarcinoma. Clones were sequenced by immunoSEQ multiplex PCR, and TCRdb holds only the in-frame ones, with some missing. Altogether 30,000 to 45,000 clones are present, roughly 68% being singletons, with the ten largest covering around 6.3%. The specimen sequenced was FFPE invasive lung adenocarcinoma tissue. The source is a person aged 55 to 75 with lung adenocarcinoma. Both conserved end residues are part of each CDR3. Each record gives: J gene, clone size, V gene, D gene, CDR3 DNA, CDR3 protein. D genes are given only for firm matches. The listing skips clone size in some rows; elsewhere it reads once, few, many or a size class.

J gene: TRBJ2-5; clone size: .; V gene: TRBV5-1; D gene: TRBD2; CDR3 DNA: TGCGCCACCCGGCCTCGCGGGAGTGAGGAGACCCAGTACTTC; CDR3 protein: CATRPRGSEETQYF
J gene: TRBJ2-7; clone size: .; V gene: TRBV2; D gene: .; CDR3 DNA: TGTGCCAGCAGTGATCGGCAGGGAGTCCACTACGAGCAGTACTTT; CDR3 protein: CASSDRQGVHYEQYF
J gene: TRBJ1-4; clone size: .; V gene: TRBV28; D gene: TRBD1; CDR3 DNA: TGTGCCAGCAGCGTGCCGGACAGGGGATCTGAAAAACTGTTTTTT; CDR3 protein: CASSVPDRGSEKLFF
J gene: TRBJ1-2; clone size: .; V gene: TRBV6-6; D gene: .; CDR3 DNA: TGTGCCAGCAGTTACTCGAGTAACAGGATCTATGGCTACACCTTC; CDR3 protein: CASSYSSNRIYGYTF
J gene: TRBJ2-1; clone size: .; V gene: TRBV28; D gene: .; CDR3 DNA: TGTGCCAGCAGTTTAGGACTCCAACCCCAGTTCTTC; CDR3 protein: CASSLGLQPQFF
J gene: TRBJ2-1; clone size: .; V gene: TRBV27; D gene: TRBD2; CDR3 DNA: TGTGCCAGCAGTTCCCCGGGGGCGGGAGGGCTAAATGAGCAGTTCTTC; CDR3 protein: CASSSPGAGGLNEQFF
J gene: TRBJ1-1; clone size: .; V gene: TRBV10-3; D gene: .; CDR3 DNA: TGTGCCATCTGGCCGGGGAGGGGGTCTGAAGCTTTCTTT; CDR3 protein: CAIWPGRGSEAFF
J gene: TRBJ1-1; clone size: once; V gene: TRBV5-6; D gene: .; CDR3 DNA: TGTGCCAGCAGCTTGGGACTGAACACTGAAGCTTTCTTT; CDR3 protein: CASSLGLNTEAFF
J gene: TRBJ2-5; clone size: .; V gene: TRBV7-9; D gene: .; CDR3 DNA: TGTGCCAGCAGCCCAGGGGGGATAAGGGAGACCCAGTACTTC; CDR3 protein: CASSPGGIRETQYF
J gene: TRBJ2-7; clone size: few; V gene: TRBV7-8; D gene: .; CDR3 DNA: TGTGCCAGCAGCTTAAAGGCGGCCACCTACGAGCAGTACTTC; CDR3 protein: CASSLKAATYEQYF
J gene: TRBJ2-7; clone size: .; V gene: TRBV19; D gene: .; CDR3 DNA: TGTGCCAGTAGTCCTGACGTACCTACAACCGAGCAGTACTTC; CDR3 protein: CASSPDVPTTEQYF
J gene: TRBJ2-5; clone size: .; V gene: TRBV6-1; D gene: TRBD2; CDR3 DNA: TGTGCCAGCAGTGAACTAGCGGGGACACAAGAGACCCAGTACTTC; CDR3 protein: CASSELAGTQETQYF
J gene: TRBJ2-3; clone size: once; V gene: TRBV30; D gene: .; CDR3 DNA: TGTGCCTGGAGTGTGATAGATACGCAGTATTTT; CDR3 protein: CAWSVIDTQYF
J gene: TRBJ1-1; clone size: .; V gene: TRBV9; D gene: .; CDR3 DNA: TGTGCCAGCAGCGTAGGGGGGGCAGGGAACACTGAAGCTTTCTTT; CDR3 protein: CASSVGGAGNTEAFF
J gene: TRBJ1-5; clone size: .; V gene: TRBV21-1; D gene: .; CDR3 DNA: TGTGCCAGCAGCAAAGTTGGGACCGCTGGGGATCAGCCCCAGCATTTT; CDR3 protein: CASSKVGTAGDQPQHF
J gene: TRBJ2-1; clone size: .; V gene: TRBV19; D gene: .; CDR3 DNA: TGTGCCAGTAGTATAGATCTGACTAGAATTGTTGAGCAGTTCTTC; CDR3 protein: CASSIDLTRIVEQFF
J gene: TRBJ1-1; clone size: once; V gene: TRBV18; D gene: .; CDR3 DNA: TGTGCCAGCTCACCCCCCAGTCACACTGAAGCTTTCTTT; CDR3 protein: CASSPPSHTEAFF
J gene: TRBJ2-3; clone size: once; V gene: TRBV18; D gene: TRBD2; CDR3 DNA: TGTGCCAGCTCACGATGGGCGGGAGACAAGACAGATACGCAGTATTTT; CDR3 protein: CASSRWAGDKTDTQYF
J gene: TRBJ1-2; clone size: .; V gene: TRBV7-9; D gene: .; CDR3 DNA: TGTGCCAGCAGCTTAAAGTATGGCTACACCTTC; CDR3 protein: CASSLKYGYTF
J gene: TRBJ1-1; clone size: .; V gene: TRBV18; D gene: TRBD1; CDR3 DNA: TGTGCCAGCTCACTTGACAGGGGAGGCACTGAAGCTTTCTTT; CDR3 protein: CASSLDRGGTEAFF
J gene: TRBJ2-3; clone size: .; V gene: TRBV10-3; D gene: .; CDR3 DNA: TGTGCCATCAGCGGTCCTGCGGGGGATACGCAGTATTTT; CDR3 protein: CAISGPAGDTQYF
J gene: TRBJ2-1; clone size: .; V gene: TRBV5-1; D gene: .; CDR3 DNA: TGCGCCAGCAGCTTGGCTGCGCCGGCCAATGAGCAGTTCTTC; CDR3 protein: CASSLAAPANEQFF
J gene: TRBJ1-2; clone size: .; V gene: TRBV5-6; D gene: .; CDR3 DNA: TGTGCCAGCAGCTTGAGACCGGATAACTATGGCTACACCTTC; CDR3 protein: CASSLRPDNYGYTF
J gene: TRBJ2-3; clone size: .; V gene: TRBV29-1; D gene: TRBD2; CDR3 DNA: TGCAGCGTTGGTCCAGCGGGATACACAGATACGCAGTATTTT; CDR3 protein: CSVGPAGYTDTQYF
J gene: TRBJ1-1; clone size: .; V gene: TRBV20-1; D gene: .; CDR3 DNA: TGCAGTGTCGGCCAAGGTCTTGAAGCTTTCTTT; CDR3 protein: CSVGQGLEAFF
J gene: TRBJ1-2; clone size: .; V gene: TRBV21-1; D gene: .; CDR3 DNA: TGTGCCAGCAGCAAAGAAACGACAGGGGTCGGCTACACCTTC; CDR3 protein: CASSKETTGVGYTF
J gene: TRBJ2-1; clone size: .; V gene: TRBV11-2; D gene: TRBD2; CDR3 DNA: TGTGCCAGCAGCAATAGCGGGAGGGACTACAATGAGCAGTTCTTC; CDR3 protein: CASSNSGRDYNEQFF
J gene: TRBJ2-2; clone size: few; V gene: TRBV14; D gene: .; CDR3 DNA: TGTGCCAGCAGCCCAGGGGTGGAGCTGTTTTTT; CDR3 protein: CASSPGVELFF
J gene: TRBJ2-5; clone size: .; V gene: TRBV5-1; D gene: .; CDR3 DNA: TGCGCCAGCAGCTTGGGAGTTAGGGTCGGAGAGACCCAGTACTTC; CDR3 protein: CASSLGVRVGETQYF
J gene: TRBJ1-2; clone size: .; V gene: TRBV7-2; D gene: TRBD1; CDR3 DNA: TGTGCCAGCAGCGTGGGACAGGGGAAACTCTATGGCTACACCTTC; CDR3 protein: CASSVGQGKLYGYTF
J gene: TRBJ1-2; clone size: .; V gene: TRBV2; D gene: TRBD1; CDR3 DNA: TGTGCCAGCAGATGGGACAGGGTGAGGATCGGTGGCTACACCTTC; CDR3 protein: CASRWDRVRIGGYTF
J gene: TRBJ2-2; clone size: .; V gene: TRBV6-5; D gene: .; CDR3 DNA: TGTGCCACCCGATGGGCCGGGGAGCTGTTTTTT; CDR3 protein: CATRWAGELFF
J gene: TRBJ2-1; clone size: .; V gene: TRBV4-1; D gene: TRBD2; CDR3 DNA: TGCGCCAGCAGCCTAAAGAGAGGGGAGGGCCTAATCAATGAGCAGTTCTTC; CDR3 protein: CASSLKRGEGLINEQFF
J gene: TRBJ2-2; clone size: .; V gene: TRBV5-1; D gene: .; CDR3 DNA: TGCGCCAGCAGCTTGGCCAGGGGTCTAACCGGGGAGCTGTTTTTT; CDR3 protein: CASSLARGLTGELFF
J gene: TRBJ1-4; clone size: .; V gene: TRBV28; D gene: TRBD1; CDR3 DNA: TGTGCCAGCAGTCCAACAGGATCAGGGGGAGAAGGAAAACTGTTTTTT; CDR3 protein: CASSPTGSGGEGKLFF